One sample yielded the 18 T cell receptor beta chains listed below, sequenced in a study of cytomegalovirus exposure and HLA in healthy donors. This PCR relied on a set of 60 Vbeta primers and 13 Jbeta primers. Assay used: immunoSEQ multiplex PCR; TCRdb lists only in-frame clones, some missing. The table shows 60,000 to 90,000 clones, with about 70% occurring only once. The sample was PBMCs. Receptors were obtained from a man between 35 and 55 years old in good health and CMV-seropositive.

The gene calls are TRBV29-1 and TRBJ2-7, with D possibly TRBD1 on 5 matching bases. Germline V gene lookup returns CDR1 SQVTM and CDR2 ANQGSEA. This CDR3 has 11 residues. V shed 6 bases and J shed 2 bases, with 8 bases lying between them. The CDR3 is CSVGQPYEQYF. The CDR3 bases are TGCAGCGTGGGGCAGCCCTACGAGCAGTACTTC.

This clone was picked up one time. V usage is TRBV5-1 and J usage is TRBJ1-3; tentative D call: TRBD1 (6 bases). This CDR3 region has 15 residues. Germline values: CDR1 SGHRS, CDR2 YFSETQ. The ends were cut back, 4 bases at V and 1 base at J, with 12 bases in the middle. The CDR3 region has the DNA TGCGCCAGCAGCGACCACACAGGGTCTGGAAACACCATATATTTT. Translated: CASSDHTGSGNTIYF.

This chain joins TRBV5-1 and TRBJ2-5; possible D gene TRBD1, 5 bases. CDR3 length: 13 amino acids. Germline V gene sequence: CDR1 SGHRS, CDR2 YFSETQ. The V end was cut by 3 bases, the J end by 5 bases, with 11 bases between. The CDR3 coding sequence is TGCGCCAGCAGCTCTACCTGGGGCGAGACCCAGTACTTC. Translation: CASSSTWGETQYF.

This clone was seen once. The rearrangement joins TRBV30 to TRBJ2-1; maybe TRBD1 (6 bases). The CDR3 spans 11 residues. Germline assignment: CDR1 GTSNPN and CDR2 SVGIG (reference sequence). V was clipped by 3 bases and J by 9 bases, with 9 bases between them. The CDR3 reads CAWRQGFEQFF. The DNA for the CDR3 is TGTGCCTGGAGGCAGGGGTTTGAGCAGTTCTTC.

V and J are TRBV6-1 and TRBJ1-1; a weak D match, TRBD1 (5 bases). V gave up 4 bases and J gave up 1 base, with 10 bases separating them. Germline CDR1 reads MNHNS; CDR2 reads SASEGT. The CDR3 is made up of 14 amino acids. In DNA, the CDR3 is TGTGCCAGCAGTGGGAGCCAGGGGAACACTGAAGCTTTCTTT. Amino acid sequence: CASSGSQGNTEAFF.

This chain uses TRBV28 with TRBJ1-5; 8 bases map to TRBD1. V lost 2 bases and J lost 2; bases outside the gene matches: 8. The CDR3 is 17 residues long. Germline V CDR1 and CDR2: MDHEN, SYDVKM. The CDR3 region has the DNA TGTGCCAGCAGTTTAGTCACAGGGGGTATGGGCAATCAGCCCCAGCATTTT. Amino acids: CASSLVTGGMGNQPQHF.

The CDR3 nucleotides are TGTGCCAGCAGCTTATTTGCGGGGGCCTACGAGCAGTACTTC. The encoded protein is CASSLFAGAYEQYF. The chain uses TRBV7-8 and TRBJ2-7; TRBD2 aligns across 7 bases. Germline V gives CDR1 SGHVS, CDR2 FQNEAQ. With V trimmed by 2 bases and J by 2 bases, 3 bases remained unmatched. The CDR3 is made up of 14 amino acids.

The chain has TRBV13 and TRBJ1-1; 9 bases line up with TRBD1. This CDR3 is 14 amino acids long. Losses at the gene ends were 5 bases for V and 11 bases for J; bases not matched to a gene: 12. From germline, CDR1 is PRHDT and CDR2 FYEKMQ (reference sequence). The CDR3, as DNA: TGTGCCAGCAGCACACAGGGGGCGATACTGGGCGCTTTCTTT. Translated, it gives CASSTQGAILGAFF.

The count of this clone is one. The J gene is TRBJ1-2, the V gene TRBV6-5, with D tentatively TRBD1 (6 bases). Germline CDR1 MNHEY, CDR2 SVGAGI. This CDR3 is built from 15 residues. Deletions cut 6 bases from V and 5 bases from J, with 19 bases between. The CDR3 sequence: CASSTTWTVGYGYTF. Written as DNA, the CDR3 is TGTGCCAGCAGCACCACTTGGACAGTGGGGTATGGCTACACCTTC.

This clone occurred a few times. The genes are TRBV5-4 and TRBJ1-4, with TRBD1 as a possible D gene (5 bases). Germline lookup yields CDR1 SGHNT and CDR2 YYREEE (reference sequence). The CDR3 has 14 amino acids. Trimming pared 3 bases from V and 5 bases from J, leaving 11 bases between. CDR3 bases: TGTGCCAGCAGCTCCTTGACAGAAAATGAAAAACTGTTTTTT. Translation: CASSSLTENEKLFF. The full variable domain, with the rest looked up from reference TRBV5-4 and TRBJ1-4, is ETGVTQSPTHLIKTRGQQVTLRCSSQSGHNTVSWYQQALGQGPQFIFQYYREEENGRGNFPPRFSGLQFPNYSSELNVNALELDDSALYLCASSSLTENEKLFFGSGTQLSVL.

CDR3 residues: CATSRRGVGRTGASGANVLTF. The CDR3 DNA sequence: TGTGCCACCAGCAGACGCGGTGTTGGCCGGACAGGGGCCTCTGGGGCCAACGTCCTGACTTTC. J is TRBJ2-6 and V is TRBV15; 9 nucleotides align to TRBD1. The trim removed 2 bases at V and 0 bases at J, leaving 14 bases unmatched. CDR1 LNHNV and CDR2 YYDKDF come from the germline V gene (reference sequence). CDR3 length equals 21 residues.

This chain links TRBV5-1 with TRBJ1-1; TRBD1 matches 8 bases. Trimming at V came to 0 bases and at J to 1 base, leaving 2 bases not matched to a gene. This CDR3 region has 15 residues. From germline, CDR1 is SGHRS and CDR2 YFSETQ. CDR3 DNA sequence: TGCGCCAGCAGCTTGGGACAGGGGAAGAACACTGAAGCTTTCTTT. Translation gives CASSLGQGKNTEAFF. The full variable domain, in which reference TRBV5-1 and TRBJ1-1 provide the parts outside the CDR3, is KAGVTQTPRYLIKTRGQQVTLSCSPISGHRSVSWYQQTPGQGLQFLFEYFSETQRNKGNFPGRFSGRQFSNSRSEMNVSTLELGDSALYLCASSLGQGKNTEAFFGQGTRLTVV.

This chain uses TRBV7-8 with TRBJ1-5; a weak D match, TRBD1 (5 bases). CDR3 length equals 15 residues. CDR1 and CDR2 from the germline V gene are SGHVS and FQNEAQ. CDR3 sequence: CASSQAVHSNQPQHF. The CDR3 bases are TGTGCAAGCTCACAGGCCGTTCATAGCAATCAGCCCCAGCATTTT.

The V gene is TRBV7-9, the J gene TRBJ1-1; maybe TRBD1 (5 bases). Germline V gene lookup returns CDR1 SEHNR and CDR2 FQNEAQ (reference sequence). This CDR3 has 13 amino acids. With 5 bases removed from V and 1 base from J, the gap between germline ends came to 8 bases. DNA of the CDR3: TGTGCCAGCAGCCCCGGACAGAACACTGAAGCTTTCTTT. This sequence encodes CASSPGQNTEAFF.

This clone occurred a few times. The chain is built from TRBV6-5 and TRBJ1-1; D might be TRBD1 (6 bases). Germline values: CDR1 MNHEY, CDR2 SVGAGI. CDR3 length equals 16 residues. V shed 2 bases and J shed 0 bases, with 13 bases lying between them. CDR3 sequence: CASSYRQGPMNTEAFF. For the CDR3, the DNA is TGTGCCAGCAGTTACCGGCAGGGGCCGATGAACACTGAAGCTTTCTTT.

The table lists this clone with a few counts. V and J are TRBV7-8 and TRBJ2-3; D ambiguous. V was trimmed by 5 bases and J by 6 bases, leaving 9 bases between them. Per the germline V gene, CDR1 is SGHVS and CDR2 is FQNEAQ. CDR3 length: 12 residues. The CDR3 region is CASSSNLDTQYF. Here the CDR3 DNA reads TGTGCCAGCAGCAGTAACTTGGATACGCAGTATTTT. The variable domain in full, with the rest retrieved from reference TRBV7-8 and TRBJ2-3, is GAGVSQSPRYKVAKRGQDVALRCDPISGHVSLFWYQQALGQGPEFLTYFQNEAQLDKSGLPSDRFFAERPEGSVSTLKIQRTQQEDSAVYLCASSSNLDTQYFGPGTRLTVL.

The chain joins TRBV4-2 to TRBJ1-5; possibly TRBD1 for D (6 bases). Trimming removed 0 bases at V and 7 bases at J, with 13 bases between. Germline assignment: CDR1 LGHNA and CDR2 YNFKEQ. CDR3 length: 15 amino acids. The CDR3 DNA sequence: TGTGCCAGCAGCCAAGACTACAGGGATGTGCAGCCCCAGCATTTT. This sequence encodes CASSQDYRDVQPQHF.

The chain links TRBV25-1 to TRBJ2-7; 7 nucleotides line up with TRBD1. Germline V lookup: CDR1 MGHDK, CDR2 SYGVNS. The CDR3 covers 13 residues. V shed 5 bases and J 2 bases; nucleotides not matched to a gene: 3. CDR3 amino acids: CASSLQGTYEQYF. CDR3 DNA: TGTGCCAGCAGTTTACAGGGGACCTACGAGCAGTACTTC.